The text below deals with one TCR beta chain. This specimen belongs to a study of blood T cell repertoires in COVID-19. In the study overall: From T cells, B-cell-depleted T cells, or PBMCs came the material, which was cDNA or gDNA.

Germline loops: CDR1 LNHDA, CDR2 SQIVND (reference sequence). V trimming: 3 bases; J trimming: 1 base; junction bases outside the gene matches: 4. The length of the CDR3 is 15 residues. Measured with immunoSEQ multiplex PCR; TCRdb has only the in-frame clones, and not every one. The profile shows around 170,000 clones, roughly 88% of them singletons. Source material: peripheral blood. This TCR derives from a woman in her twenties or thirties with acute or convalescent COVID-19. This chain joins TRBV19 and TRBJ2-5; 8 nucleotides match TRBD1. The CDR3 loop reads CASSIGTGGQETQYF. The CDR3, as DNA: TGTGCCAGTAGTATCGGGACAGGAGGCCAAGAGACCCAGTACTTC. Full variable domain (missing parts from reference TRBV19 and TRBJ2-5): DGGITQSPKYLFRKEGQNVTLSCEQNLNHDAMYWYRQDPGQGLRLIYYSQIVNDFQKGDIAEGYSVSREKKESFPLTVTSAQKNPTAFYLCASSIGTGGQETQYFGPGTRLLVL.